Here is one T cell receptor beta chain with its context. These data originate in a study of blood T cell repertoires in COVID-19. The overall study: The United States, Italy and Spain were the sources of the acute and convalescent COVID-19 samples. The cDNA or gDNA used as material had been derived from T cells, B-cell-depleted T cells, or PBMCs.

Methods used by the authors: How many nucleated cells were present was estimated from reference gene primer amplification. Using immunoSEQ multiplex PCR, the repertoire was profiled, and TCRdb retains in-frame clones only, with some absent. From that table come the V and J calls and clone size; the DNA was used to work out D and trimming. The repertoire holds roughly 100,000 clones, 87% seen once, with around 5% in the top ten. In Seattle, patients joined the study during active infection and were tracked longitudinally. The ends lost 4 bases at V and 2 bases at J; junction bases unmatched: 7. The CDR3 spans 17 residues.

Sequenced input: peripheral blood. The chain recombines TRBV23-1 with TRBJ1-5; 11 bases map to TRBD1. TRBV23-1 is an open reading frame, and its role is uncertain. The receptor's source is a woman between 45 and 65 years old with COVID-19, enrolled during active disease. This chain's CDR3 is CASSPTGQGEGNQPQHF. The CDR3 DNA is TGCGCCAGCAGTCCGACGGGACAGGGGGAAGGCAATCAGCCCCAGCATTTT.